Listed below are T cell receptor beta chains from one sample, sequenced in a study of cytomegalovirus exposure and HLA in healthy donors. The assay was immunoSEQ multiplex PCR, and TCRdb's table has in-frame clones only and misses some. The sample consists of just under 65,000 clones, about 82% of them appearing once. Material for sequencing was PBMCs. These receptors all come from a woman aged 25 to 39 in good health and CMV-seronegative. CDR3s include the opening cysteine and the closing phenylalanine or tryptophan. Each record gives: V gene, J gene, clone size, D gene, CDR3 protein, CDR3 DNA. A D gene is named only where the DNA matches it firmly. The size entry is marked missing in some rows and otherwise reads once, few, many or a size class.

>TRBV10-1|TRBJ2-3|.|.
CASSARFTDTQYF
TGCGCCAGCAGTGCGAGGTTCACAGATACGCAGTATTTT
>TRBV5-1|TRBJ2-5|once|TRBD2
CASSSRLAGRSETQYF
TGCGCCAGCAGCTCTCGACTAGCGGGGAGGTCAGAGACCCAGTACTTC
>TRBV28|TRBJ1-1|once|.
CASSLRGAFF
TGTGCCAGCAGTTTGAGGGGGGCTTTCTTT
>TRBV6-5|TRBJ1-2|.|.
CASSYDRQGVSYGYTF
TGTGCCAGCAGTTACGATAGGCAGGGCGTATCCTATGGCTACACCTTC
>TRBV7-2|TRBJ2-2|.|TRBD1
CASRLKTGTPGELFF
TGTGCCAGCCGATTGAAGACAGGGACCCCCGGGGAGCTGTTTTTT
>TRBV5-1|TRBJ2-1|few|TRBD1
CASSSWTGHNEQFF
TGCGCCAGCAGCTCCTGGACAGGTCACAATGAGCAGTTCTTC
>TRBV30|TRBJ2-5|.|.
CAWSVRETQYF
TGTGCCTGGAGTGTACGGGAGACCCAGTACTTC
>TRBV6-1|TRBJ1-2|.|TRBD1
CASREGGARGYTF
TGTGCCAGCAGAGAAGGGGGCGCGAGGGGCTACACCTTC
>TRBV5-8|TRBJ1-4|.|.
CASTETSGRNEKLFF
TGTGCCAGCACCGAGACAAGCGGCAGAAATGAAAAACTGTTTTTT
>TRBV7-9|TRBJ1-5|.|.
CASSLGGGQPQHF
TGTGCCAGCAGCTTAGGGGGGGGTCAGCCCCAGCATTTT
>TRBV2|TRBJ2-6|few|.
CASISDPSGANVLTF
TGTGCCAGCATTAGCGATCCCTCTGGGGCCAACGTCCTGACTTTC
>TRBV6-1|TRBJ1-5|few|.
CASSERQSNQPQHF
TGTGCCAGCAGTGAGCGGCAGAGCAATCAGCCCCAGCATTTT
>TRBV6-5|TRBJ1-6|few|.
CASSYGEAGSPLHF
TGTGCCAGCAGTTACGGGGAGGCGGGATCACCCCTCCACTTT
>TRBV6-5|TRBJ1-1|.|.
CASRPGDMNTEAFF
TGTGCCAGCAGGCCAGGGGACATGAACACTGAAGCTTTCTTT
>TRBV30|TRBJ1-5|.|.
CAWSPGGYQPQHF
TGTGCCTGGAGTCCGGGGGGATATCAGCCCCAGCATTTT
>TRBV9|TRBJ2-1|.|.
CASSVDGPTYNEQFF
TGTGCCAGCAGCGTAGATGGTCCGACTTACAATGAGCAGTTCTTC
>TRBV5-1|TRBJ2-1|few|TRBD2
CASRVSGSRNEQFF
TGCGCCAGCAGGGTTAGCGGGAGCCGCAATGAGCAGTTCTTC
>TRBV29-1|TRBJ2-3|.|TRBD2
CSAGTSQRDTQYF
TGCAGCGCCGGGACTAGCCAAAGAGATACGCAGTATTTT
>TRBV7-8|TRBJ2-5|.|TRBD1
CASTFGQGLETQYF
TGTGCCAGCACCTTCGGACAGGGGTTAGAGACCCAGTACTTC
>TRBV11-2|TRBJ1-2|.|TRBD1
CASNAMHRTGGYTF
TGTGCCAGCAACGCTATGCACCGGACAGGCGGCTACACCTTC
>TRBV30|TRBJ2-2|.|.
CAWNSLFF
TGTGCCTGGAACAGTTTGTTTTTT
>TRBV10-3|TRBJ2-7|.|.
CASREQYEQYF
TGTGCCTCACGGGAGCAGTACGAGCAGTACTTC
>TRBV9|TRBJ2-3|.|.
CASSVSGEADTQYF
TGTGCCAGCAGCGTATCCGGGGAGGCAGATACGCAGTATTTT
>TRBV7-2|TRBJ1-3|.|TRBD1
CASSLRTGDGNTIYF
TGTGCCAGCAGCCTTCGGACAGGGGACGGAAACACCATATATTTT
>TRBV27|TRBJ1-1|.|.
CASSPRAVYDEAFF
TGTGCCAGCAGTCCCAGGGCCGTATACGATGAAGCTTTCTTT
>TRBV19|TRBJ2-6|.|TRBD1
CASVGTAGANVLTF
TGTGCCAGTGTAGGGACAGCTGGGGCCAACGTCCTGACTTTC
>TRBV7-2|TRBJ2-3|.|TRBD2
CASSFRTSDADTQYF
TGTGCCAGCAGCTTCCGGACTAGCGACGCAGATACGCAGTATTTT
>TRBV7-8|TRBJ1-5|.|.
CASSSAIGPGMVNQPQHF
TGTGCCAGCAGCTCAGCCATTGGTCCGGGTATGGTCAATCAGCCCCAGCATTTT
>TRBV19|TRBJ1-2|.|.
CASSIDFVYGYTF
TGTGCCAGTAGTATAGACTTCGTCTATGGCTACACCTTC
>TRBV25-1|TRBJ2-7|.|.
CASSLTASYEQYF
TGTGCCAGCAGTCTGACTGCCTCCTACGAGCAGTACTTC
>TRBV10-2|TRBJ2-2|.|.
CASSDGGTANTGELFF
TGCGCCAGCAGTGACGGCGGCACCGCGAACACCGGGGAGCTGTTTTTT
>TRBV21-1|TRBJ2-7|few|.
CASSTDRGSLQQYF
TGTGCCAGCAGCACCGACAGGGGCTCCTTACAGCAGTACTTC
>TRBV6-6|TRBJ1-1|.|.
CASSLLDTEAFF
TGTGCCAGCAGTTTACTGGACACTGAAGCTTTCTTT
>TRBV6-5|TRBJ2-5|.|.
CASSYSPAQAQETQYF
TGTGCCAGCAGTTACTCCCCGGCCCAGGCCCAAGAGACCCAGTACTTC
>TRBV2|TRBJ2-2|.|TRBD2
CASSGREPGTGELFF
TGTGCCAGCAGTGGGCGGGAGCCCGGAACCGGGGAGCTGTTTTTT
>TRBV2|TRBJ1-2|once|.
CASSAQGNYGYTF
TGTGCCAGCAGTGCCCAGGGGAACTATGGCTACACCTTC
>TRBV19|TRBJ1-1|.|.
CASSTGDRPEAFF
TGTGCCAGTAGTACAGGGGATAGGCCTGAAGCTTTCTTT
>TRBV7-2|TRBJ2-7|.|.
CASSLGAAEGSYEQYF
TGTGCCAGCAGCTTAGGCGCGGCCGAGGGTTCCTACGAGCAGTACTTC
>TRBV30|TRBJ2-2|.|.
CAWDRGNTGELFF
TGTGCCTGGGACCGGGGAAACACCGGGGAGCTGTTTTTT
>TRBV6-5|TRBJ1-1|.|.
CASSPRGLSTEAFF
TGTGCCAGCAGTCCCAGAGGGTTGAGCACTGAAGCTTTCTTT
>TRBV6-5|TRBJ1-1|.|.
CASSYEMNTEAFF
TGTGCCAGCAGTTACGAGATGAACACTGAAGCTTTCTTT
>TRBV30|TRBJ2-3|.|TRBD2
CAWSLAGGGTDTQYF
TGTGCCTGGAGTCTCGCGGGAGGGGGCACAGATACGCAGTATTTT
>TRBV27|TRBJ1-5|.|TRBD1
CASRWTGGSNQPQHF
TGTGCCAGCAGATGGACAGGGGGTAGCAATCAGCCCCAGCATTTT
>TRBV5-1|TRBJ2-7|few|TRBD1
CASSYDRGQNEQYF
TGCGCCAGCAGTTATGACAGGGGGCAAAACGAGCAGTACTTC
>TRBV28|TRBJ1-6|.|TRBD1
CASTLNTGGSYNSPLHF
TGTGCCAGCACGCTTAACACAGGGGGCTCCTATAATTCACCCCTCCACTTT
>TRBV27|TRBJ1-2|.|.
CAIYRANYGYTF
TGTGCCATCTACAGGGCTAACTATGGCTACACCTTC
>TRBV28|TRBJ1-5|.|TRBD1
CASNRGREPQHF
TGTGCCAGCAACAGGGGGCGCGAACCCCAGCATTTT
>TRBV27|TRBJ1-5|.|.
CASSPKGNQPQHF
TGTGCCAGCAGTCCAAAGGGGAATCAGCCCCAGCATTTT
>TRBV13|TRBJ2-7|.|TRBD2
CASRTGGSDEQYF
TGTGCCTCTCGCACCGGGGGGTCGGACGAGCAGTACTTC
>TRBV6-5|TRBJ2-7|once|TRBD1
CASSYNADRDHEQYF
TGTGCCAGCAGTTACAACGCAGACAGGGACCACGAGCAGTACTTC
>TRBV29-1|TRBJ1-2|.|.
CSVEGQLNYGYTF
TGCAGCGTTGAAGGACAGCTTAACTATGGCTACACCTTC
>TRBV7-2|TRBJ2-3|.|.
CASSLQGNTQYF
TGTGCCAGCAGCTTACAGGGGAATACGCAGTATTTT
>TRBV9|TRBJ2-5|.|.
CASSVGHQETQYF
TGTGCCAGCAGCGTCGGACATCAGGAGACCCAGTACTTC
>TRBV30|TRBJ2-7|.|.
CACIERKTSYEQYF
TGTGCCTGCATTGAGCGGAAGACTTCCTACGAGCAGTACTTC